The next 9 T cell receptor beta chains were all read from a single sample in a study of blood T cell repertoires in COVID-19. Sequencing was performed with immunoSEQ multiplex PCR; in TCRdb, only in-frame clones are kept and a portion is missing. The profile shows roughly 350,000 clones, 70% to 90% of them singletons. Sequencing was carried out using peripheral blood. These receptors all stem from a woman younger than 45 with COVID-19, enrolled during active disease.

This chain links TRBV6-2 or TRBV6-3 with TRBJ2-7, with 11 nucleotides matching TRBD2. CDR1 MNHEY and CDR2 SVGEGT come from the germline V gene. V shed 5 bases and J 3 bases; nucleotides not matched to a gene: 6. The CDR3 spans 15 residues. CDR3 sequence reads: CASSTRLAGSYEQYF. CDR3 nucleotide sequence: TGTGCCAGCAGTACTCGACTAGCGGGAAGCTACGAGCAGTACTTC.

This clone was seen only once. The rearrangement links TRBV30 to TRBJ1-2, with TRBD1 matching over 8 bases. Germline trimming cut 0 bases from V and 6 bases from J; bases unmatched to any gene: 0. The CDR3 contains 12 residues. Per the germline V gene, CDR1 is GTSNPN and CDR2 is SVGIG (reference sequence). CDR3 in DNA: TGTGCCTGGAGTGTACAGGGGGATGGCTACACCTTC. Translated: CAWSVQGDGYTF. The full variable domain, completed using reference TRBV30 and TRBJ1-2, is SQTIHQWPATLVQPVGSPLSLECTVEGTSNPNLYWYRQAAGRGLQLLFYSVGIGQISSEVPQNLSASRPQDRQFILSSKKLLLSDSGFYLCAWSVQGDGYTFGSGTRLTVV.

The rearrangement joins TRBV6-1 to TRBJ1-4; perhaps TRBD1 as D (5 bases). The CDR3 consists of 12 residues. Looked up from germline, CDR1 is MNHNS and CDR2 is SASEGT. Trimming left V 1 base short and J 11 bases short, with 8 bases between. CDR3 region: CASSEGQRKLFF. Written as DNA, the CDR3 is TGTGCCAGCAGTGAAGGACAGAGGAAACTGTTTTTT.

The chain couples TRBV9 to TRBJ2-1; 10 bases match TRBD2. Germline V CDR1 and CDR2: SGDLS, YYNGEE. The trim removed 4 bases at V and 5 bases at J, leaving 6 bases unmatched. This CDR3 contains 15 residues. The chain's CDR3 is CASSRTSGDHNEQFF. CDR3 bases: TGTGCCAGCAGCCGGACTAGCGGAGACCACAATGAGCAGTTCTTC.

The chain joins TRBV5-6 to TRBJ1-1; D is ambiguous. Germline V CDR1 and CDR2: SGHDT, YYEEEE. V was cut by 4 bases and J by 11 bases, with 18 bases left in between. The CDR3 extends over 13 amino acids. CDR3: CASSDIEGAGAFF. In DNA, the CDR3 is TGTGCCAGCAGCGATATCGAGGGCGCGGGGGCTTTCTTT.

The chain recombines TRBV4-3 with TRBJ1-3; no firm D call. CDR3 size: 14 residues. V lost 1 base and J 0 bases, leaving 4 bases between the germline ends. The V gene's germline CDR1 is LGHNA and CDR2 YSLEER. The DNA of the CDR3 is TGCGCCAGCAGCCAAGTTCTCTCTGGAAACACCATATATTTT. Translating gives CASSQVLSGNTIYF.

The chain recombines TRBV7-9 with TRBJ2-2; TRBD1 agrees at 7 bases. Germline CDR1 reads SEHNR; CDR2 reads FQNEAQ (reference sequence). The CDR3 consists of 14 residues. After removal of 3 bases from V and 4 bases from J, the junction contained 2 bases not matched to a gene. CDR3: CASSLTGITGELFF. CDR3 sequence (DNA): TGTGCCAGCAGCTTGACAGGGATCACCGGGGAGCTGTTTTTT.

V usage is TRBV2 and J usage is TRBJ2-3, with TRBD1 matching 8 bases. The germline gives CDR1 SNHLY, CDR2 FYNNEI. V dropped 6 bases and J dropped 5; count of bases not matched to a gene: 4. This CDR3 has 13 amino acids. The CDR3 reads CASSRGRGDTQYF. CDR3 in DNA: TGTGCCAGCAGCAGGGGGCGAGGAGATACGCAGTATTTT.

This sequence joins TRBV3-1 (or the pseudogene TRBV3-2) and TRBJ2-3, with TRBD2 as a possible D gene (6 bases). Per germline, CDR1 LGHDT and CDR2 YNNKEL (reference sequence). The CDR3 length is 16 residues. V lost 1 base and J 0 bases, leaving 11 bases between the germline ends. CDR3 protein: CASSQGRAPSTDTQYF. The CDR3 DNA reads TGTGCCAGCAGCCAAGGGAGGGCCCCTAGCACAGATACGCAGTATTTT.